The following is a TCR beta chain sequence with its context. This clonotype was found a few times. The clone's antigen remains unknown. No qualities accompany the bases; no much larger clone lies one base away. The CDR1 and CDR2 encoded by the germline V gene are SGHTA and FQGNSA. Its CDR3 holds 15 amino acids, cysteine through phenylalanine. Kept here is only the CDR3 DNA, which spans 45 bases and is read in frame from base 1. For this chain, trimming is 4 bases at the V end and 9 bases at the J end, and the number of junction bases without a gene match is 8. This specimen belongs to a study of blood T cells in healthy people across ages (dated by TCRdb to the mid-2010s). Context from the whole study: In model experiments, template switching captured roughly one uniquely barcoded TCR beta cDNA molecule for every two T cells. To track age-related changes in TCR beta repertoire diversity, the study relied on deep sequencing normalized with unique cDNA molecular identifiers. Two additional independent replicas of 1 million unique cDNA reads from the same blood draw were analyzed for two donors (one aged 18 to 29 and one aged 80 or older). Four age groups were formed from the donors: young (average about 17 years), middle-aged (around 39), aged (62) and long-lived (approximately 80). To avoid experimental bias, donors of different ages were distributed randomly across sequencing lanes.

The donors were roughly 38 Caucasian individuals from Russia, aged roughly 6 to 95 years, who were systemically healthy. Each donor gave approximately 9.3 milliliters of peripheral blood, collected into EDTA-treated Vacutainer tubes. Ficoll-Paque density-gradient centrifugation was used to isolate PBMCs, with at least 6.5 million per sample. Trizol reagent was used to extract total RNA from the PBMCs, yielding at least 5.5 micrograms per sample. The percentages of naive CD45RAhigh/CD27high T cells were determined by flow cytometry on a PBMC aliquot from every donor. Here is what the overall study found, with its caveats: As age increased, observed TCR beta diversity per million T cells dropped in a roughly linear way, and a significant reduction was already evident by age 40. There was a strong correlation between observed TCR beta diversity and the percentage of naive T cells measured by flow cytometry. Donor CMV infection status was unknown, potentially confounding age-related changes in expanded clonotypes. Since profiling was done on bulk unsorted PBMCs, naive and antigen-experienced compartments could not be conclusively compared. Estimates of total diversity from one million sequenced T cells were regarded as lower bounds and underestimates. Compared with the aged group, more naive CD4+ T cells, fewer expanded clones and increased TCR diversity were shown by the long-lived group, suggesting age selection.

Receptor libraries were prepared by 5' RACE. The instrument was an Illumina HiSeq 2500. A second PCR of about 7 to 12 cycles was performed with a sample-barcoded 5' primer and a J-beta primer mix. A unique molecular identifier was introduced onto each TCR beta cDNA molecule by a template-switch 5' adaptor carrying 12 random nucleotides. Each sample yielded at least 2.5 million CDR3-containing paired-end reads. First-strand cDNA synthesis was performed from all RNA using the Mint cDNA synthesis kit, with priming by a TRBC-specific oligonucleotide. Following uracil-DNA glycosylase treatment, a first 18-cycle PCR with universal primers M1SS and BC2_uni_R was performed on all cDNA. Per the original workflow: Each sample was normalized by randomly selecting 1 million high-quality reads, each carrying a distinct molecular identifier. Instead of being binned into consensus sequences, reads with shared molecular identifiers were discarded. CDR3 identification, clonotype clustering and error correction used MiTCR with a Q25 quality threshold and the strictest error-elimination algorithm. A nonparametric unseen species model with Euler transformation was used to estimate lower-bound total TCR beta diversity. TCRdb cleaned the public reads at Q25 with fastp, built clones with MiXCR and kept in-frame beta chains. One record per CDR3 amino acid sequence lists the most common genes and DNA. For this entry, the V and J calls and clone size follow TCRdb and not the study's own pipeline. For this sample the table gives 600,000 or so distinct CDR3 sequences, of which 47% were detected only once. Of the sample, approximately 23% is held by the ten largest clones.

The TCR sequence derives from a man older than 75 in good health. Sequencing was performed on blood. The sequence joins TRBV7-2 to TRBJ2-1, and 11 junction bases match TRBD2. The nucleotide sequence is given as TGTGCCAGCAGCTCCGGACTAGCGGGCGGGCTTGAGCAGTTCTTC. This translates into CASSSGLAGGLEQFF.